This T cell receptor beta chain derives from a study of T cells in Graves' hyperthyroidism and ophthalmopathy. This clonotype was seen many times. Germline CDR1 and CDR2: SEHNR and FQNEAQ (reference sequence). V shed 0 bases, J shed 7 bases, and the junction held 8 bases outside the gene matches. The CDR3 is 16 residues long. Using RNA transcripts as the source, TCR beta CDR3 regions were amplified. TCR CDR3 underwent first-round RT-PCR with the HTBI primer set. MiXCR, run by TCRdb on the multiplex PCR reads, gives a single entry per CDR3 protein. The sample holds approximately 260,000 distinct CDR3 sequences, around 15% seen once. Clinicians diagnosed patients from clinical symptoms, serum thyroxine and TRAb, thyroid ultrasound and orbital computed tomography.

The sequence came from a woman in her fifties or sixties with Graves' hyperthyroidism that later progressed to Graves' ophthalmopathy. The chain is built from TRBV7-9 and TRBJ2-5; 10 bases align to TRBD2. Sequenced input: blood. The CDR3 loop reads CASSLAPVAGGGTQYF. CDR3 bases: TGTGCCAGCAGCTTAGCGCCCGTAGCGGGAGGAGGGACCCAGTACTTC.